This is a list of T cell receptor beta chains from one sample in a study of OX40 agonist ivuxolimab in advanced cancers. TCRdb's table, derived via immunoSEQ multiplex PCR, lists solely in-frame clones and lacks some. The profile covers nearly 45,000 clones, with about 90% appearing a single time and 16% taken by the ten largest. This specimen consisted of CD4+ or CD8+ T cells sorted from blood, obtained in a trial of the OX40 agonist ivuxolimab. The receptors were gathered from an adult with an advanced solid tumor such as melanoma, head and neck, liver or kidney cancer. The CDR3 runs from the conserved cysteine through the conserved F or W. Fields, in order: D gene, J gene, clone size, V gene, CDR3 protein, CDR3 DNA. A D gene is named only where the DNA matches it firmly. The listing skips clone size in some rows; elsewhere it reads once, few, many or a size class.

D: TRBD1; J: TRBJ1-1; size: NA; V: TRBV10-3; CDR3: CAISHGTGNTEAFF; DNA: TGTGCCATCAGCCATGGGACAGGGAACACTGAAGCTTTCTTT
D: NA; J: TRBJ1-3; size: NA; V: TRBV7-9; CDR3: CASSPAGSDTIYF; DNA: TGTGCCAGCAGCCCGGCGGGTTCGGACACCATATATTTT
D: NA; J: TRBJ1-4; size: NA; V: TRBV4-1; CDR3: CASSQEWDDKLFF; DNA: TGCGCCAGCAGCCAAGAGTGGGACGATAAACTGTTTTTT
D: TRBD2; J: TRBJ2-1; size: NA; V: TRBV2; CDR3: CAIIPGLARGLGQFF; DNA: TGTGCCATTATACCGGGACTAGCGAGAGGGCTAGGGCAGTTCTTC
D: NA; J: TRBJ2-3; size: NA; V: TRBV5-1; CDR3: CASSLAGFTDTQYF; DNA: TGCGCCAGCAGCTTGGCGGGGTTCACAGATACGCAGTATTTT
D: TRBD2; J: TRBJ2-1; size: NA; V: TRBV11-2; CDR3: CASSLVLAAYNEQFF; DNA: TGTGCCAGCAGCTTAGTTCTAGCGGCCTACAATGAGCAGTTCTTC
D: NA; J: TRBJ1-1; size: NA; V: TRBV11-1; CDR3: CASSGWTVMNTEAFF; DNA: TGTGCCAGCAGCGGATGGACGGTGATGAACACTGAAGCTTTCTTT
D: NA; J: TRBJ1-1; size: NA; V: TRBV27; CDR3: CASSLTGVTEAFF; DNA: TGTGCCAGCAGTTTAACCGGGGTCACTGAAGCTTTCTTT
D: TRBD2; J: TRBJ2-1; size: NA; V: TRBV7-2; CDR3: CASSFIAGGYNEQFF; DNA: TGTGCCAGCAGCTTCATAGCGGGGGGCTACAATGAGCAGTTCTTC
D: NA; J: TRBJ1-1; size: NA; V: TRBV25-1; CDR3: CASRRPGTEAFF; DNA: TGTGCCAGCAGGAGACCCGGGACGGAAGCTTTCTTT
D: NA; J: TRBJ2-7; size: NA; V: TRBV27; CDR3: CASSVSGPALEQYF; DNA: TGTGCCAGCAGTGTTAGCGGCCCCGCTTTGGAGCAGTACTTC
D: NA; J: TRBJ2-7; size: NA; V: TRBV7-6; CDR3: CASSLGQLYEQYF; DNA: TGTGCCAGCAGCTTAGGACAGCTCTACGAGCAGTACTTC
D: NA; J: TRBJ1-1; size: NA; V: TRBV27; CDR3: CASSQLNREAFF; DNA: TGTGCCAGCAGTCAGTTAAACAGGGAAGCTTTCTTT
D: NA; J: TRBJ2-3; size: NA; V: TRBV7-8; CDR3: CASSPPGRTTDTQYF; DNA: TGTGCCAGCAGCCCGCCTGGGAGGACCACAGATACGCAGTATTTT
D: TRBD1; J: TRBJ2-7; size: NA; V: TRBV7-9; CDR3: CASSYPGTGGHEQYF; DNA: TGTGCCAGCAGCTACCCCGGGACAGGGGGCCACGAGCAGTACTTC
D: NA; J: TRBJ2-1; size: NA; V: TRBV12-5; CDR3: CASGLGNEQFF; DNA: TGTGCTAGTGGTTTGGGCAATGAGCAGTTCTTC
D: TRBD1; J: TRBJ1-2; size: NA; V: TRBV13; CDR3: CASSPGTGWGIYGYTF; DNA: TGTGCCAGCAGCCCGGGGACAGGGTGGGGAATCTATGGCTACACCTTC
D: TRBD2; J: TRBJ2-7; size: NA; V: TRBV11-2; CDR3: CASSYESGRFYEQYF; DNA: TGTGCCAGCAGCTATGAGAGCGGGAGGTTCTACGAGCAGTACTTC
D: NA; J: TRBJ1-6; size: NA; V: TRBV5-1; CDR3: CASRRTGGNSPLHF; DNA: TGCGCCAGTCGGAGGACGGGCGGAAATTCACCCCTCCACTTT
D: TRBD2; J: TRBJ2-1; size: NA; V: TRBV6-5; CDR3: CASGTTSYNEQFF; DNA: TGTGCCAGCGGGACTACCTCCTACAATGAGCAGTTCTTC
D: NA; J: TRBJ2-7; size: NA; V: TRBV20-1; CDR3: CSARDGEGQYF; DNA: TGCAGTGCTAGAGACGGGGAAGGGCAGTACTTC
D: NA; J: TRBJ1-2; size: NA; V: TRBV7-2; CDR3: CASSPNKGGAYGYTF; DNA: TGTGCCAGCAGCCCAAACAAGGGGGGCGCCTATGGCTACACCTTC
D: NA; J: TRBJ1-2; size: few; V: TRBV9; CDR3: CASSFLGGYTF; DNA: TGTGCCAGCAGCTTCCTGGGTGGCTACACCTTC
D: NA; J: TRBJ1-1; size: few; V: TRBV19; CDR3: CASHTVDSPNTEAFF; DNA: TGTGCCAGCCATACCGTGGACAGCCCGAACACTGAAGCTTTCTTT
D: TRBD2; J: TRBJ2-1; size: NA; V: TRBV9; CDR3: CASSVTHSGGVYEQFF; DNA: TGTGCCAGCAGCGTCACCCATAGCGGGGGGGTCTATGAGCAGTTCTTC
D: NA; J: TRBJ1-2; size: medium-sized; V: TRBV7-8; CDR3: CASTPPWGQGHGYTF; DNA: TGTGCCAGCACCCCCCCCTGGGGACAAGGTCATGGCTACACCTTC
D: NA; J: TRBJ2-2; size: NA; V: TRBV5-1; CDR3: CASSPDQAGELFF; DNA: TGCGCCAGCAGCCCGGATCAGGCCGGGGAGCTGTTTTTT
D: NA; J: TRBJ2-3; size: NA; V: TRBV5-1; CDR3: CASSWSPSTDTQYF; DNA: TGCGCCAGCAGCTGGTCCCCGAGCACAGATACGCAGTATTTT
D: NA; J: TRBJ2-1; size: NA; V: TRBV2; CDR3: CASMLASNEQFF; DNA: TGTGCCAGCATGCTAGCGTCCAATGAGCAGTTCTTC
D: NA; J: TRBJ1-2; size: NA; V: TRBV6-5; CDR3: CASSYGGDSGYTF; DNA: TGTGCCAGCAGTTACGGCGGCGACTCGGGCTACACCTTC
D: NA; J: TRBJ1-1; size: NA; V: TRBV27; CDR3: CASSTDRGGNTEAFF; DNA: TGTGCCAGCAGTACTGACAGAGGTGGGAACACTGAAGCTTTCTTT
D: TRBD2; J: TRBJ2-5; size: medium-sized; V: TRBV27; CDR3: CASSLLAGGTRETQYF; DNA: TGTGCCAGCAGCCTACTAGCGGGGGGGACAAGAGAGACCCAGTACTTC
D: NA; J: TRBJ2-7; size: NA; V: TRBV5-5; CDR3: CASSLVSGVYEQYF; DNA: TGTGCCAGCAGCTTGGTCAGCGGTGTGTACGAGCAGTACTTC
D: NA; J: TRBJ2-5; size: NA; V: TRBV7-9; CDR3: CASSLGTETQYF; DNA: TGTGCCAGCAGCCTAGGCACGGAGACCCAGTACTTC
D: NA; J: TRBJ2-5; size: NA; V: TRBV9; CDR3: CASSVFGLAGETQYF; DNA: TGTGCCAGCAGCGTATTCGGGCTAGCCGGGGAGACCCAGTACTTC
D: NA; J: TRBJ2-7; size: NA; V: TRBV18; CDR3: CASSPPFIAGSYEQYF; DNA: TGTGCCAGCTCACCACCGTTTATCGCAGGGTCCTACGAGCAGTACTTC
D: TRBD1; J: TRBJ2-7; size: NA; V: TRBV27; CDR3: CASSTLTGAGEQYF; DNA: TGTGCCAGCAGTACCTTGACAGGGGCCGGGGAGCAGTACTTC
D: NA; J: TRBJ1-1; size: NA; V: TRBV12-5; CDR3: CASGFPGGPFF; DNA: TGTGCTAGTGGTTTCCCTGGGGGACCTTTCTTT
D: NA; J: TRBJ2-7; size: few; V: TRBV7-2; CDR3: CASSLAGSREQYF; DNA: TGTGCCAGCAGCTTGGCCGGATCTCGCGAGCAGTACTTC
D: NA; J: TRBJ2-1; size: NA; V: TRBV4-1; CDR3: CASRQGGFTYNEQFF; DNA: TGCGCCAGCAGACAGGGCGGCTTTACCTACAATGAGCAGTTCTTC
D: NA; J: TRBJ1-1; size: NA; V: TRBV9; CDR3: CASSGSEAFF; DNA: TGTGCCAGCAGCGGCTCTGAAGCTTTCTTT
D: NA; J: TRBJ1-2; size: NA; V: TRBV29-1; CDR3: CSVGGGEGYGYTF; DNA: TGCAGCGTTGGCGGTGGGGAGGGCTATGGCTACACCTTC
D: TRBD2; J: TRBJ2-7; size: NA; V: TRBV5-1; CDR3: CASSWTSGSYEQYF; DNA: TGCGCCAGCAGCTGGACTAGCGGTTCCTACGAGCAGTACTTC
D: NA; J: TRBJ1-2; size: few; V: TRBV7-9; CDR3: CASSFADTGYTF; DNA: TGTGCCAGCAGCTTTGCTGACACTGGCTACACCTTC
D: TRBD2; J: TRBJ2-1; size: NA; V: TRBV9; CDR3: CASSVGTGTSGYNEQFF; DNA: TGTGCCAGCAGCGTAGGGACCGGGACTAGCGGATACAATGAGCAGTTCTTC
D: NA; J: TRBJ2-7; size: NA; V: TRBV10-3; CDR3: CAISESIGRYEQYF; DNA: TGTGCCATCAGTGAGTCGATAGGACGGTACGAGCAGTACTTC